The 30 T cell receptor beta chains in this list originate from one sample, sequenced in a study of blood T cell repertoires in COVID-19 (dated by TCRdb to about 2020). Library preparation was by the immunoSEQ multiplex PCR assay. Drawn from immuneACCESS, this table holds only the in-frame rearrangements with V and J called that TCRdb kept. Clones are partly lost; checked studies trace under half to an unresolved V gene and leave the rest unexplained. In this sample the table shows around 68,000 clones, approximately 88% of which occur a single time. Jointly, the top ten make up less than 7% of the sample. The sequencing sample was made of peripheral blood. The source is a woman aged 50 to 65 with acute or convalescent COVID-19.

The chain has TRBV9 and TRBJ2-1, with 10 positions matching TRBD2. This CDR3 has 16 residues. Germline V CDR1 and CDR2: SGDLS, YYNGEE. Trimming took 4 bases from V and 0 from J; bases not matched to a gene: 4. The CDR3 sequence is CASSSTSGPSYNEQFF. CDR3 DNA sequence: TGTGCCAGCAGCTCGACTAGCGGGCCCTCCTACAATGAGCAGTTCTTC.

Written as DNA, the CDR3 is TGTGCCACCCGACTTGCGGCACTAGCGGGAACAAATGAGCAGTTCTTC. Protein: CATRLAALAGTNEQFF. The chain joins TRBV10-3 to TRBJ2-1; 10 bases align to TRBD2. This CDR3 is 16 amino acids long. Germline CDR1 and CDR2: ENHRY and SYGVKD. The V and J ends lost 10 bases and 7 bases, in that order; junction bases with no gene match: 16.

The chain joins TRBV5-5 to TRBJ2-3; D uncertain. Germline assignment: CDR1 SGHKS and CDR2 YYEKEE (reference sequence). The germline V and J ends were trimmed by 2 bases and 4 bases, with 8 bases remaining between them. The CDR3 loop spans 13 amino acids. The CDR3 protein is CASSFFTSDTQYF. CDR3 in DNA: TGTGCCAGCAGCTTCTTTACTTCAGATACGCAGTATTTT.

The chain employs TRBV6-5 and TRBJ2-7; possible D gene TRBD1, 6 bases. V lost 6 bases and J 4 bases, leaving 19 bases between the germline ends. The CDR3 runs to 15 residues. Germline CDR1 is MNHEY and CDR2 is SVGAGI. CDR3 in amino acids: CASSPTTGFGYEQYF. The CDR3 coding sequence is TGTGCCAGCAGCCCCACCACAGGGTTCGGGTACGAGCAGTACTTC.

The chain links TRBV5-1 to TRBJ2-7; tentative D call: TRBD2 (5 bases). There are 13 residues in the CDR3. Trimming stripped 6 bases from V and 3 bases from J, with 13 bases between. From germline, CDR1 is SGHRS and CDR2 YFSETQ. CDR3 protein: CASIGDGGYEQYF. CDR3 sequence (DNA): TGCGCCAGCATTGGTGATGGAGGCTACGAGCAGTACTTC.

The V call is TRBV29-1, the J call TRBJ1-2; tentatively, D is TRBD1 (5 bases). The CDR3 is 14 residues long. Germline loops: CDR1 SQVTM, CDR2 ANQGSEA. Trimming removed 4 bases from V and 7 bases from J, with 19 bases in between. The CDR3 region is CSVAKRQGGFGYTF. CDR3 sequence (DNA): TGCAGCGTTGCGAAAAGGCAGGGAGGGTTTGGCTACACCTTC. Full variable domain (remainder filled in from reference TRBV29-1 and TRBJ1-2): SAVISQKPSRDICQRGTSLTIQCQVDSQVTMMFWYRQQPGQSLTLIATANQGSEATYESGFVIDKFPISRPNLTFSTLTVSNMSPEDSSIYLCSVAKRQGGFGYTFGSGTRLTVV.

The V call is TRBV18, the J call TRBJ2-1, with 7 bases matching TRBD2. The CDR3 extends over 15 amino acids. J gave up 9 bases and V 5 bases, and 13 bases lay outside the gene matches. The germline gives CDR1 KGHSH, CDR2 LQKENI. The CDR3 sequence is CASSITSATGGEQFF. CDR3 sequence (DNA): TGTGCCAGCTCAATTACTAGCGCAACGGGAGGTGAGCAGTTCTTC.

The gene calls are TRBV2 and TRBJ1-5; 7 nucleotides match TRBD1. The CDR3 runs to 14 residues. V was clipped by 8 bases and J by 5 bases; unmatched bases: 9. Germline V CDR1 and CDR2: SNHLY, FYNNEI. The CDR3 DNA sequence: TGTGCCAGCGTATACAGGGGAGAGGATCAGCCCCAGCATTTT. It encodes CASVYRGEDQPQHF.

Of note for this clone: Other DNA sequences in this sample translate to the same CDR3. V is TRBV2 and J is TRBJ1-1, with a possible D match to TRBD1 (5 bases). The CDR3 consists of 13 residues. Trimming stripped 2 bases from V and 4 bases from J, with 8 bases between. Germline V gene sequence: CDR1 SNHLY, CDR2 FYNNEI. This chain's CDR3 is CASSELRGTEAFF. CDR3 coding DNA: TGTGCCAGCAGTGAACTTAGGGGCACTGAAGCTTTCTTT.

The rearrangement uses TRBV21-1 and TRBJ2-7; TRBD2 is the table's D call and was not checked against the DNA. TRBV21-1 is reported as a pseudogene. The CDR3 contains 14 residues. The CDR3 sequence is CASSNRLALPEQYF. CDR3 nucleotide sequence: TGTGCCAGCAGCAACAGACTAGCTTTGCCCGAGCAGTACTTC.

V and J are TRBV15 and TRBJ1-3; D not certain. The CDR3 is made up of 17 amino acids. The V end was cut by 0 bases, the J end by 0 bases, with 12 bases between. Germline lookup yields CDR1 LNHNV and CDR2 YYDKDF (reference sequence). The CDR3 protein is CATSRDQVLLSGNTIYF. The CDR3 coding sequence is TGTGCCACCAGCAGAGATCAGGTCCTTCTCTCTGGAAACACCATATATTTT. The whole variable domain, filled in from reference TRBV15 and TRBJ1-3, reads DAMVIQNPRYQVTQFGKPVTLSCSQTLNHNVMYWYQQKSSQAPKLLFHYYDKDFNNEADTPDNFQSRRPNTSFCFLDIRSPGLGDTAMYLCATSRDQVLLSGNTIYFGEGSWLTVV.

The chain carries TRBV19 and TRBJ2-1; 13 bases match TRBD2. CDR1 is LNHDA, CDR2 SQIVND, per germline (reference sequence). V gave up 5 bases and J gave up 7 bases; unmatched junction bases: 5. The CDR3 has 15 residues. The CDR3 DNA follows: TGTGCCAGTAGTCTACGGACTAGCGGGAGTAATGAGCAGTTCTTC. The encoded protein is CASSLRTSGSNEQFF.

The V and J genes are TRBV18 and TRBJ2-3, with 12 bases fitting TRBD1. The V gene end was trimmed by 4 bases and the J gene end by 5 bases; junction bases not matched to a gene: 4. Germline CDR1 KGHSH, CDR2 LQKENI. This CDR3 has 15 residues. Here the CDR3 DNA reads TGTGCCAGCTCACGGGGACAGGGGGCCGTAGATACGCAGTATTTT. Amino acid sequence: CASSRGQGAVDTQYF.

The chain combines TRBV3-1 (or the pseudogene TRBV3-2) with TRBJ2-1; D gene ambiguous. Between the trimmed V and J ends, which lost 0 bases and 5 bases, there was a span of 17 bases. Germline CDR1 reads LGHDT; CDR2 reads YNNKEL (reference sequence). The length of the CDR3 is 17 residues. This chain's CDR3 is CASSQDVRSSGHNEQFF. For the CDR3, the DNA is TGTGCCAGCAGCCAAGACGTTAGGTCGTCGGGTCACAATGAGCAGTTCTTC.

The rearrangement links TRBV7-9 to TRBJ2-7; maybe TRBD1 (6 bases). This CDR3 comprises 13 residues. The ends were cut back, 4 bases at V and 2 bases at J, with 9 bases in the middle. Looked up from germline, CDR1 is SEHNR and CDR2 is FQNEAQ (reference sequence). In nucleotides, the CDR3 is TGTGCCAGCAGCTCTTGGACAGCCTACGAGCAGTACTTC. Its translation is CASSSWTAYEQYF.

The chain combines TRBV19 with TRBJ1-2; the match to TRBD1 covers 10 bases. The V segment lost 6 bases and the J segment 1 base; nucleotides outside the gene matches: 2. Germline CDR1 reads LNHDA; CDR2 reads SQIVND (reference sequence). This CDR3 is 14 amino acids long. The CDR3 sequence is CASRGTGVNYGYTF. DNA of the CDR3: TGTGCCAGTAGAGGGACAGGGGTTAACTATGGCTACACCTTC.

The rearrangement uses TRBV27 and TRBJ2-1; 9 bases map to TRBD2. CDR3 length equals 15 residues. Per germline, CDR1 MNHEY and CDR2 SMNVEV (reference sequence). V lost 3 bases to trimming and J lost 12 bases; unmatched junction nucleotides: 12. CDR3 residues: CASSFGTSPRIGQFF. CDR3 nucleotides: TGTGCCAGCAGTTTCGGGACTAGCCCCAGAATAGGGCAGTTCTTC.

This chain uses TRBV19 with TRBJ2-7; a weak D match, TRBD1 (5 bases). Per the germline V gene, CDR1 is LNHDA and CDR2 is SQIVND (reference sequence). The V end was cut by 4 bases, the J end by 4 bases, with 14 bases between. This CDR3 region has 14 residues. The CDR3, as DNA: TGTGCCAGTAGTAGTCGCACAGGAAGATACGAGCAGTACTTC. Translation gives CASSSRTGRYEQYF.

The chain uses TRBV29-1 and TRBJ1-2; 7 bases fit TRBD1. The CDR3 covers 14 residues. Trimming removed 0 bases from V and 8 bases from J; junction bases left unmatched: 9. Germline CDR1 reads SQVTM; CDR2 reads ANQGSEA. The CDR3: CSVEEPTGRGGYTF. The CDR3 nucleotides are TGCAGCGTTGAAGAGCCGACAGGGAGAGGCGGCTACACCTTC.

This rearrangement joins TRBV4-3 to TRBJ1-2; no clear D. The CDR3 sequence is 15 residues long. The germline V gene has CDR1 LGHNA and CDR2 YSLEER. Between the trimmed V and J ends, which lost 0 bases and 4 bases, there was a span of 12 bases. CDR3 region: CASSQDWRQLYGYTF. The CDR3 nucleotides are TGCGCCAGCAGCCAAGATTGGCGGCAGCTCTATGGCTACACCTTC.

This chain connects TRBV7-2 to TRBJ1-2; D unresolved. Trimming cost V 8 bases and J 4 bases, with 14 bases left between them. In germline, CDR1 is SGHTA, CDR2 FQGNSA. The CDR3 consists of 13 residues. The CDR3 sequence is CASERSGLYGYTF. The CDR3 DNA sequence: TGTGCCAGCGAAAGAAGTGGCCTCTATGGCTACACCTTC.

The rearrangement uses TRBV7-2 and TRBJ1-3; maybe TRBD1 (6 bases). Germline V gives CDR1 SGHTA, CDR2 FQGNSA. CDR3 length: 15 amino acids. The V end lost 3 bases, the J end lost 4 bases, and 13 bases lay between the germline ends. CDR3 DNA sequence: TGTGCCAGCAGCTTTACAGGGTTTTCGGGAAACACCATATATTTT. This translates into CASSFTGFSGNTIYF. The whole variable domain, filled in from reference TRBV7-2 and TRBJ1-3, reads GAGVSQSPSNKVTEKGKDVELRCDPISGHTALYWYRQSLGQGLEFLIYFQGNSAPDKSGLPSDRFSAERTGGSVSTLTIQRTQQEDSAVYLCASSFTGFSGNTIYFGEGSWLTVV.

The J gene is TRBJ1-1, the V gene TRBV6-5; 7 nucleotides match TRBD1. Trimming took 2 bases from V and 7 from J; bases not matched to a gene: 7. The CDR3 contains 14 residues. The germline gives CDR1 MNHEY, CDR2 SVGAGI. The CDR3 DNA follows: TGTGCCAGCAGTTACCAGACAGGGTTGGGTGAAGCTTTCTTT. Its protein is CASSYQTGLGEAFF.

V usage is TRBV28 and J usage is TRBJ1-2, with TRBD1 as a possible D gene (5 bases). With 3 bases removed from V and 8 bases from J, the gap between germline ends came to 10 bases. Germline assignment: CDR1 MDHEN and CDR2 SYDVKM. This CDR3 region has 12 residues. As DNA, the CDR3 is TGTGCCAGCAGTTTTATGGACAAAGGCTACACCTTC. Translating gives CASSFMDKGYTF.

V gene TRBV12-3 or TRBV12-4 combines with J gene TRBJ2-1, with D possibly matching TRBD1 (6 bases). With 10 bases removed from V and 1 base from J, the gap between germline ends came to 11 bases. The CDR3 has 13 amino acids. In DNA, the CDR3 is TGTGCCACCACGACAGGATCCTACAATGAGCAGTTCTTC. This codes for CATTTGSYNEQFF.

V usage is TRBV7-6 and J usage is TRBJ2-2; 10 bases line up with TRBD2. The trim removed 5 bases at V and 3 bases at J, leaving 6 bases unmatched. Per germline, CDR1 SGHVS and CDR2 FNYEAQ. This CDR3 spans 16 amino acids. For the CDR3, the DNA is TGTGCCAGCAGCCCGGCTAGCGGGGGATACACCGGGGAGCTGTTTTTT. Residues: CASSPASGGYTGELFF.

The gene calls are TRBV2 and TRBJ1-5, with a weak D call TRBD1 (6 bases). The CDR3 totals 13 residues. The germline gives CDR1 SNHLY, CDR2 FYNNEI. Trimming took 6 bases from V and 9 from J, leaving 15 bases between them. CDR3 protein: CASRAGQGAPQHF. The DNA for the CDR3 is TGTGCCAGCAGAGCGGGACAAGGGGCGCCCCAGCATTTT.

In its sample, this clone was seen a few times. The V call is TRBV19, the J call TRBJ2-1; 14 bases line up with TRBD2. CDR1 LNHDA and CDR2 SQIVND come from the germline V gene (reference sequence). This CDR3 is 15 amino acids long. The trim removed 1 base at V and 9 bases at J, leaving 2 bases unmatched. Here the CDR3 DNA reads TGTGCCAGTAGTATAGGAGGACTAGCGGGAGGTGAGCAGTTCTTC. Translating it yields CASSIGGLAGGEQFF. The variable domain in full, completed from reference TRBV19 and TRBJ2-1, reads DGGITQSPKYLFRKEGQNVTLSCEQNLNHDAMYWYRQDPGQGLRLIYYSQIVNDFQKGDIAEGYSVSREKKESFPLTVTSAQKNPTAFYLCASSIGGLAGGEQFFGPGTRLTVL.

The chain joins TRBV2 to TRBJ2-3, with D unresolved. The V gene lost 8 bases and the J gene lost 4 bases, with 13 bases spanning the gap. This CDR3 has 13 residues. CDR1 and CDR2 (germline): SNHLY, FYNNEI. CDR3 region: CASVWALADTQYF. In DNA form, the CDR3 reads TGTGCCAGCGTGTGGGCGCTCGCAGATACGCAGTATTTT.

Only a few counts were recorded for this clone. Other DNA sequences in this specimen translate into the identical CDR3. CDR3 region: CASSVGENTEAFF. CDR3 in DNA: TGTGCCAGCAGTGTCGGAGAGAACACTGAAGCTTTCTTT. The V call is TRBV2, the J call TRBJ1-1; D gene ambiguous. This CDR3 region has 13 residues. Germline-derived CDR1 and CDR2 are SNHLY and FYNNEI. The V end lost 4 bases, the J end lost 1 base, and 7 bases lay between the germline ends.